The T cell receptor (beta chain) under discussion was sequenced for a study of identical twins. Unique molecular identifiers were present on cDNA, and template switching added a universal primer site. TCRdb analysed the 5' RACE reads with MiXCR anew, one entry per CDR3 protein. This table has under 300,000 distinct CDR3 sequences, about 8.3% appearing once. The J segment lost 4 bases and the V segment lost 1 base, leaving 4 bases of the junction unmatched. Per the germline V gene, CDR1 is LGHDT and CDR2 is YNNKEL (reference sequence). CDR3 length: 15 residues. Study-wide findings and caveats: Abundant cord blood beta clonotypes carried fewer insertions; memory repertoires showed none.

Regarding this clonotype: Its antigen is undetermined.

The sample was also linked to a second study, of yellow fever vaccine responses in identical twins.

The V and J genes are TRBV3-1 and TRBJ2-1; TRBD1 matches 7 bases. The sequenced material came from CD8+ T cells sorted from blood. This clonotype was obtained from a woman aged 18-29 years in good health. Written as DNA, the CDR3 is TGTGCCAGCAGCCAAGGGTGGGACAGTTACAATGAGCAGTTCTTC. Translated, it gives CASSQGWDSYNEQFF.